Listed below are T cell receptor beta chains from one sample, sequenced in a study of T-cell memory formation after mild COVID-19. TCRdb reanalysed the 5' RACE reads using MiXCR and keeps one entry per CDR3 protein. The sample contains some 600,000 distinct CDR3 sequences, 17% of which appear only once. The sequenced material came from PBMCs or a T cell subset sorted from them (not recorded which). These receptors were taken from an adult woman who had mild COVID-19 (a few samples of this study predate the infection). Cell type and time point are not known. Each CDR3 is given with its conserved first and last residue. The D gene is left open where the match is weak. A clone size is listed for some rows: how often the clone was seen (once, few, many), or a class if it is expanded.

v_call: TRBV5-1
j_call: TRBJ2-1
d_call: -
clone_size: few
cdr3_nt: TGCGCCAGCAGCACCGGGGGCGGGGATGAGCAGTTCTTC
cdr3_aa: CASSTGGGDEQFF

v_call: TRBV27
j_call: TRBJ1-1
d_call: -
clone_size: -
cdr3_nt: TGTGCCAGCAAGGGACGGGATGAAGCTTTCTTT
cdr3_aa: CASKGRDEAFF

v_call: TRBV5-6
j_call: TRBJ1-2
d_call: TRBD1
clone_size: few
cdr3_nt: TGTGCCAGCAGCTTGGTCAGGACAGGGAGCTATGGCTACACCTTC
cdr3_aa: CASSLVRTGSYGYTF

v_call: TRBV6-5
j_call: TRBJ2-7
d_call: -
clone_size: -
cdr3_nt: TGTGCCAGCAGTTACAGGTTGGACCCCCTGGACGAGCAGTACTTC
cdr3_aa: CASSYRLDPLDEQYF

v_call: TRBV7-8
j_call: TRBJ1-1
d_call: -
clone_size: -
cdr3_nt: TGTGCCAGCAGCGGTGCCCTGGGCACTGAAGCTTTCTTT
cdr3_aa: CASSGALGTEAFF

v_call: TRBV5-1
j_call: TRBJ1-1
d_call: -
clone_size: -
cdr3_nt: TGCGCCAGCAGCTTGGTCGGGTCCGTGAACACTGAAGCTTTCTTT
cdr3_aa: CASSLVGSVNTEAFF

v_call: TRBV12-3/TRBV12-4
j_call: TRBJ2-2
d_call: -
clone_size: -
cdr3_nt: TGTGCCAGCATCTTCCGACAGGGAGGAACCGGGGAGCTGTTTTTT
cdr3_aa: CASIFRQGGTGELFF

v_call: TRBV29-1
j_call: TRBJ2-1
d_call: TRBD1
clone_size: few
cdr3_nt: TGCGTGGGACAGTATAACAATGAGCAGTTCTTC
cdr3_aa: CVGQYNNEQFF

v_call: TRBV6-2/TRBV6-3
j_call: TRBJ2-2
d_call: -
clone_size: few
cdr3_nt: TGTGCCAGCACAGGAGCTAACACCGGGGAGCTGTTTTTT
cdr3_aa: CASTGANTGELFF

v_call: TRBV11-3
j_call: TRBJ1-1
d_call: -
clone_size: -
cdr3_nt: TGTGCCAGCAGCTTAGGGTCCGGGGGTGTGGCTTTCTTT
cdr3_aa: CASSLGSGGVAFF

v_call: TRBV12-3/TRBV12-4
j_call: TRBJ2-4
d_call: -
clone_size: few
cdr3_nt: TGTGCCAGCAGTTTACGTCCGGGTGCCAAAAACATTCAGTACTTC
cdr3_aa: CASSLRPGAKNIQYF

v_call: TRBV6-5
j_call: TRBJ2-3
d_call: TRBD2
clone_size: -
cdr3_nt: TGTGACAGCAGTTACGTCGGACTAGCGGTCCAGGGGGATACGCAGTATTTT
cdr3_aa: CDSSYVGLAVQGDTQYF

v_call: TRBV29-1
j_call: TRBJ2-5
d_call: TRBD2
clone_size: few
cdr3_nt: TGCAGCGCAACCAGTGGGACTAGCGGGCTACAAGAGACCCAGTACTTC
cdr3_aa: CSATSGTSGLQETQYF

v_call: TRBV12-3/TRBV12-4
j_call: TRBJ2-3
d_call: TRBD2
clone_size: many
cdr3_nt: TGTGCCAGCAGTTTCGCTAGCGGGGGCCCCCGGACAGATACGCAGTATTTT
cdr3_aa: CASSFASGGPRTDTQYF

v_call: TRBV6-2/TRBV6-3
j_call: TRBJ2-1
d_call: TRBD2
clone_size: few
cdr3_nt: TGTGCCAGCAGTTACGATGTGGTAGCGGGTTCCAATGAGCAGTTCTTC
cdr3_aa: CASSYDVVAGSNEQFF

v_call: TRBV5-1
j_call: TRBJ2-7
d_call: -
clone_size: -
cdr3_nt: TGCGCCAGCAGCTTGGGGGACCTCGCTTCCTACGAGCAGTACTTC
cdr3_aa: CASSLGDLASYEQYF

v_call: TRBV5-1
j_call: TRBJ2-5
d_call: -
clone_size: few
cdr3_nt: TGCGCCAGCAGCCCGATATTGGACCGCTTCGGGGAGACCCAGTACTTC
cdr3_aa: CASSPILDRFGETQYF

v_call: TRBV5-6
j_call: TRBJ1-1
d_call: -
clone_size: few
cdr3_nt: TGTGCCAGCAGCTTGTTGAATCGGGTGGGGTCTGAAGCTTTCTTT
cdr3_aa: CASSLLNRVGSEAFF

v_call: TRBV5-1
j_call: TRBJ1-2
d_call: TRBD1
clone_size: many
cdr3_nt: TGCGCCAGCAGCTTGGCGGGACAGGGGAGCTATGGCTACACCTTC
cdr3_aa: CASSLAGQGSYGYTF

v_call: TRBV12-3/TRBV12-4
j_call: TRBJ1-3
d_call: -
clone_size: -
cdr3_nt: TGTGCCAGCAGTTTACTGATTAGCTCTGGAAACACCATATATTTT
cdr3_aa: CASSLLISSGNTIYF

v_call: TRBV6-5
j_call: TRBJ2-1
d_call: -
clone_size: -
cdr3_nt: TGTGCCAGCAGTTATGGGACGCCGGCGGGGCGGAATGAGCAGTTCTTC
cdr3_aa: CASSYGTPAGRNEQFF

v_call: TRBV7-3
j_call: TRBJ2-1
d_call: -
clone_size: -
cdr3_nt: TGTGCCAGCAGCCACCCGGCGGGCAATGAAACAACTTACAATGAGCAGTTCTTC
cdr3_aa: CASSHPAGNETTYNEQFF

v_call: TRBV20-1
j_call: TRBJ2-5
d_call: -
clone_size: -
cdr3_nt: TGCAGTGCTAGAAGCAGGACTAACCAAGAGACCCAGTACTTC
cdr3_aa: CSARSRTNQETQYF

v_call: TRBV30
j_call: TRBJ2-3
d_call: -
clone_size: -
cdr3_nt: TGTGCCTGGAGTGGATCCGTGGATACGCAGTATTTT
cdr3_aa: CAWSGSVDTQYF

v_call: TRBV7-2
j_call: TRBJ1-4
d_call: -
clone_size: few
cdr3_nt: TGTGCCAGCAGATTAACTAACAGCTTTAATGAAAAACTGTTTTTT
cdr3_aa: CASRLTNSFNEKLFF

v_call: TRBV4-1
j_call: TRBJ2-7
d_call: -
clone_size: many
cdr3_nt: TGCGCCAGCAGCTCCGAAATATCCGGCGCCTACGAGCAGTACTTC
cdr3_aa: CASSSEISGAYEQYF

v_call: TRBV5-6
j_call: TRBJ2-3
d_call: TRBD2
clone_size: few
cdr3_nt: TGTGCCAGCACCCCGGGGGGGCTGGTAGATACGCAGTATTTT
cdr3_aa: CASTPGGLVDTQYF

v_call: TRBV21-1
j_call: TRBJ2-7
d_call: -
clone_size: few
cdr3_nt: TGTGCCAGCCCAGGACCCTACGAGCAGTACTTC
cdr3_aa: CASPGPYEQYF

v_call: TRBV7-9
j_call: TRBJ2-1
d_call: -
clone_size: few
cdr3_nt: TGTGCCAGCAGCCACCCCGGTAGTCAGTACAATGAGCAGTTCTTC
cdr3_aa: CASSHPGSQYNEQFF

v_call: TRBV7-9
j_call: TRBJ2-7
d_call: -
clone_size: -
cdr3_nt: TGTGCCAGCAGCTTCTCGACGGATCCTACCTACGAGCAGTACTTC
cdr3_aa: CASSFSTDPTYEQYF

v_call: TRBV29-1
j_call: TRBJ2-1
d_call: TRBD1
clone_size: few
cdr3_nt: TGCAGCGCGGACAGGGGATACTACAATGAGCAGTTCTTC
cdr3_aa: CSADRGYYNEQFF

v_call: TRBV4-1
j_call: TRBJ2-7
d_call: -
clone_size: few
cdr3_nt: TGCGCCAGCAGCCAGTGGCTGGACAGCTCGAGCTCCTACGAGCAGTACTTC
cdr3_aa: CASSQWLDSSSSYEQYF

v_call: TRBV7-3
j_call: TRBJ2-1
d_call: TRBD2
clone_size: few
cdr3_nt: TGTGCCAGCAGCTCTCGGACTAGCGGGGCGAATGAGCAGTTCTTC
cdr3_aa: CASSSRTSGANEQFF

v_call: TRBV10-3
j_call: TRBJ2-3
d_call: -
clone_size: few
cdr3_nt: TGTGCCATCAGGGATACAGATACGCAGTATTTT
cdr3_aa: CAIRDTDTQYF

v_call: TRBV2
j_call: TRBJ2-1
d_call: -
clone_size: many
cdr3_nt: TGTGCCAGCAGACCAACAAGAAATGAGCAGTTCTTC
cdr3_aa: CASRPTRNEQFF

v_call: TRBV10-3
j_call: TRBJ1-5
d_call: -
clone_size: few
cdr3_nt: TGTGCCATCAGACAGGATCGGAATCAGCCCCAGCATTTT
cdr3_aa: CAIRQDRNQPQHF

v_call: TRBV5-1
j_call: TRBJ2-5
d_call: -
clone_size: -
cdr3_nt: TGCGCCAGCAGCTTCATTGACAGAAAAGAGACCCAGTACTTC
cdr3_aa: CASSFIDRKETQYF

v_call: TRBV7-9
j_call: TRBJ2-7
d_call: TRBD1
clone_size: few
cdr3_nt: TGTGCCAGCAGCCCTGGACAGGGGGCTACGTCGCGGGAGCAGTACTTC
cdr3_aa: CASSPGQGATSREQYF

v_call: TRBV7-9
j_call: TRBJ1-1
d_call: -
clone_size: -
cdr3_nt: TGTGCCAGCAGCCTCGTCTCCGGGACAATTGAAGCTTTCTTT
cdr3_aa: CASSLVSGTIEAFF